The 27 T cell receptor beta chains below come from one sample, sequenced in a study of shared clonotypes between healthy human individuals. TCRdb keeps only in-frame clones here, not all; method: immunoSEQ multiplex PCR. The repertoire includes about 2.2 million clones, 90% to 95% of them detected once, and about 1.6% sits in the top ten. Naive-designated CD8 cells lacked CD45RO, were positively enriched for CCR7, and omitted terminally differentiated effector memory CD45RA+ cells. Sequenced: naive CD8+ T cells from PBMCs. The receptors come from a man in his late teens or twenties in good health. Some clones in this sample may be carry-over from other donors' samples.

The rearrangement joins TRBV27 to TRBJ1-1; 7 bases fit TRBD1. Germline assignment: CDR1 MNHEY and CDR2 SMNVEV (reference sequence). The CDR3 spans 16 residues. Trimming cost V 2 bases and J 0 bases; bases outside gene matches: 6. The CDR3 DNA sequence: TGTGCCAGCAGTTTAAGTCAGGGGGGCCTGAACACTGAAGCTTTCTTT. Translating it yields CASSLSQGGLNTEAFF.

The chain's CDR3 is CASSPIGQGSLDTF. In nucleotides, the CDR3 is TGTGCCAGCAGCCCTATTGGACAGGGAAGCCTCGACACCTTC. The V gene is TRBV27, the J gene TRBJ1-2; the match to TRBD1 covers 8 bases. Germline CDR1 and CDR2: MNHEY and SMNVEV (reference sequence). V was pared by 6 bases and J by 12 bases, with 15 bases of the junction left unmatched. The CDR3 is 14 amino acids.

Turning to this clone: Other DNA sequences within the sample encode an identical CDR3. The J gene is TRBJ2-1, the V gene TRBV9; D is unresolved. CDR3 length equals 12 residues. Trimming cost V 0 bases and J 7 bases, with 5 bases left between them. Germline assignment: CDR1 SGDLS and CDR2 YYNGEE. CDR3 region: CASSVGVNEQFF. The CDR3 DNA sequence: TGTGCCAGCAGCGTAGGTGTAAATGAGCAGTTCTTC.

The genes are TRBV18 and TRBJ1-1; 7 bases are a match to TRBD1. The CDR3 runs 14 residues. The germline V gene encodes CDR1 KGHSH and CDR2 LQKENI. V shed 6 bases and J 1 base; nucleotides not matched to a gene: 5. In nucleotides, the CDR3 is TGTGCCAGCTCCCCGACAGGGAAGAACACTGAAGCTTTCTTT. Encoded protein: CASSPTGKNTEAFF.

The chain carries TRBV6-1 and TRBJ2-1, with a weak D call TRBD2 (5 bases). Between the trimmed V and J ends, which lost 5 bases and 7 bases, there was a span of 9 bases. The germline gives CDR1 MNHNS, CDR2 SASEGT. The length of the CDR3 is 12 residues. The CDR3 DNA is TGTGCCAGCAGTTGGACTGGAAATGAGCAGTTCTTC. This encodes CASSWTGNEQFF.

The sample holds a few counts of this clone. The rearrangement joins TRBV4-1 to TRBJ1-1, with D possibly matching TRBD1 (5 bases). The CDR3 spans 15 residues. Germline CDR1 reads MGHRA; CDR2 reads YSYEKL. The V gene lost 3 bases and the J gene lost 5 bases, with 16 bases spanning the gap. The CDR3 protein is CASSHTIDSKTEAFF. DNA for the CDR3: TGCGCCAGCAGCCACACGATTGACAGTAAAACTGAAGCTTTCTTT.

The chain links TRBV5-6 to TRBJ2-1; 7 bases agree with TRBD2. V gave up 2 bases and J gave up 8 bases; unmatched junction bases: 19. The CDR3 has 18 residues. Germline values: CDR1 SGHDT, CDR2 YYEEEE. CDR3 residues: CASSFFRKGRRESHEQFF. The CDR3 region has the DNA TGTGCCAGCAGCTTCTTTAGGAAAGGGCGGCGGGAGTCGCATGAGCAGTTCTTC.

The chain uses TRBV11-2 and TRBJ2-1; 8 nucleotides align to TRBD1. CDR1 and CDR2 (germline): SGHAT, FQNNGV. CDR3 length: 17 residues. After removal of 5 bases from V and 6 bases from J, the junction contained 15 bases not matched to a gene. Written as DNA, the CDR3 is TGTGCCAGCAGCGCCGATGCCTGGGACAGGTCCCTCAATGAGCAGTTCTTC. It translates to CASSADAWDRSLNEQFF.

The V gene is TRBV13, the J gene TRBJ2-1, with 9 bases aligning to TRBD2. Germline CDR1 is PRHDT and CDR2 is FYEKMQ (reference sequence). V was clipped by 5 bases and J by 0 bases; unmatched bases: 5. The CDR3 totals 16 residues. The CDR3: CASSPGSGSSYNEQFF. In DNA, the CDR3 is TGTGCCAGCAGCCCCGGTAGCGGGAGCTCCTACAATGAGCAGTTCTTC.

The chain recombines TRBV27 with TRBJ1-1; no clear D gene. Germline V lookup: CDR1 MNHEY, CDR2 SMNVEV (reference sequence). Trimming shortened V by 6 bases and J by 4 bases, and 15 bases separated the two germline ends. The CDR3 sequence is 14 residues long. CDR3 sequence (DNA): TGTGCCAGCAGCCCTTACCTAGTTGGCACTGAAGCTTTCTTT. This translates into CASSPYLVGTEAFF.

The chain combines TRBV7-9 with TRBJ2-7, with 10 bases aligning to TRBD1. Germline CDR1 SEHNR, CDR2 FQNEAQ (reference sequence). The V segment lost 1 base and the J segment 3 bases; nucleotides outside the gene matches: 6. The CDR3 is made up of 16 amino acids. CDR3 sequence: CASSLEARDRGYEQYF. Written as DNA, the CDR3 is TGTGCCAGCAGCTTAGAGGCCCGGGACAGGGGCTACGAGCAGTACTTC.

This rearrangement joins TRBV27 to TRBJ1-3; weak D call: TRBD1 (5 bases). The V gene lost 8 bases and the J gene lost 9 bases, with 17 bases spanning the gap. The CDR3 is 13 residues long. The germline V gene encodes CDR1 MNHEY and CDR2 SMNVEV (reference sequence). The CDR3 protein is CASRERGYGTIYF. CDR3 nucleotide sequence: TGTGCCAGCCGAGAACGGGGGTACGGCACCATATATTTT.

The V call is TRBV28, the J call TRBJ1-5, with D possibly being TRBD1 (5 bases). Trimming pared 4 bases from V and 0 bases from J, leaving 13 bases between. CDR3 size: 16 residues. The V gene's germline CDR1 is MDHEN and CDR2 SYDVKM. The CDR3: CASSSTGAYSNQPQHF. Written as DNA, the CDR3 is TGTGCCAGCAGTTCCACAGGCGCGTATAGCAATCAGCCCCAGCATTTT.

The genes are TRBV7-9 and TRBJ1-4; D perhaps matches TRBD1 (5 bases). V was trimmed by 5 bases and J by 11 bases, leaving 15 bases between them. The CDR3 covers 13 residues. CDR1 and CDR2 from the germline V gene are SEHNR and FQNEAQ (reference sequence). CDR3 bases: TGTGCCAGCAGCCCTCGGGACTACTGGAAACTGTTTTTT. This encodes CASSPRDYWKLFF.

The V and J genes are TRBV7-9 and TRBJ2-5; D is perhaps TRBD2 (5 bases). The J call is doubtful: the DNA matches TRBJ2-7 better. The V gene's germline CDR1 is SEHNR and CDR2 FQNEAQ (reference sequence). The length of the CDR3 is 11 residues. The CDR3 nucleotides are TGTGCCAGCAGCCTTCGGGGCGAGCAGTACTTC. This encodes CASSLRGEQYF.

The chain employs TRBV6-5 and TRBJ2-3; TRBD2 aligns across 12 bases. The CDR3 length is 15 residues. Germline V lookup: CDR1 MNHEY, CDR2 SVGAGI. The V segment lost 7 bases and the J segment 7 bases; nucleotides outside the gene matches: 9. The CDR3 reads CASTRLAGDQNTQYF. CDR3 coding DNA: TGTGCCAGCACCAGACTAGCGGGAGACCAGAATACGCAGTATTTT.

The chain joins TRBV29-1 to TRBJ2-7; unclear D gene. V lost 1 base to trimming and J lost 2 bases, with 6 bases between them. The CDR3 contains 12 residues. Germline CDR1 and CDR2: SQVTM and ANQGSEA. Here the CDR3 DNA reads TGCAGCGTTGAAGCGGCCACCTACGAGCAGTACTTC. Translating gives CSVEAATYEQYF.

A note on this clone: The sample has other DNA sequences that encode this CDR3 too. The V gene is TRBV7-2, the J gene TRBJ2-1; D not certain. In germline, CDR1 is SGHTA, CDR2 FQGNSA. The CDR3 covers 15 residues. Trimming cost V 0 bases and J 4 bases, with 10 bases left between them. This chain's CDR3 is CASSLAGGPYNEQFF. CDR3 sequence (DNA): TGTGCCAGCAGCTTAGCGGGCGGCCCTTACAATGAGCAGTTCTTC. Full variable domain (rest looked up from reference TRBV7-2 and TRBJ2-1): GAGVSQSPSNKVTEKGKDVELRCDPISGHTALYWYRQSLGQGLEFLIYFQGNSAPDKSGLPSDRFSAERTGGSVSTLTIQRTQQEDSAVYLCASSLAGGPYNEQFFGPGTRLTVL.

A note on this clone: This sample includes further DNA sequences coding for the same CDR3. J is TRBJ1-1 and V is TRBV9; maybe TRBD1 (5 bases). The germline CDR1 and CDR2 sequences are SGDLS and YYNGEE. This CDR3 is built from 14 residues. V was pared by 0 bases and J by 0 bases, with 6 bases between. This chain's CDR3 is CASSVEGLNTEAFF. The CDR3 nucleotides are TGTGCCAGCAGCGTAGAGGGGCTGAACACTGAAGCTTTCTTT. Together with reference TRBV9 and TRBJ1-1, the CDR3 gives the full variable domain: DSGVTQTPKHLITATGQRVTLRCSPRSGDLSVYWYQQSLDQGLQFLIQYYNGEERAKGNILERFSAQQFPDLHSELNLSSLELGDSALYFCASSVEGLNTEAFFGQGTRLTVV.

The CDR3 DNA follows: TGTGCCAGCATGCTAGCGGGAGGGTTCACAGATACGCAGTATTTT. The encoded protein is CASMLAGGFTDTQYF. The chain uses TRBV5-4 and TRBJ2-3; 12 bases line up with TRBD2. The CDR3 runs to 15 residues. Germline V CDR1 and CDR2: SGHNT, YYREEE (reference sequence). Trimming removed 6 bases from V and 2 bases from J; junction bases left unmatched: 4.

The chain uses TRBV6-1 and TRBJ2-7, with no clear D. The length of the CDR3 is 13 residues. Looked up from germline, CDR1 is MNHNS and CDR2 is SASEGT. The V end lost 3 bases, the J end lost 6 bases, and 12 bases lay between the germline ends. This CDR3 reads CASSDSRVGEQYF. In nucleotides, the CDR3 is TGTGCCAGCAGTGACAGCCGGGTAGGCGAGCAGTACTTC.

This chain connects TRBV27 to TRBJ2-1; D unresolved. Trimming removed 6 bases from V and 3 bases from J, with 15 bases in between. Germline lookup yields CDR1 MNHEY and CDR2 SMNVEV (reference sequence). The CDR3 has 15 residues. In nucleotides, the CDR3 is TGTGCCAGCAGCGTAGAGTCTGGGAACTACAATGAGCAGTTCTTC. This sequence encodes CASSVESGNYNEQFF.

The chain joins TRBV19 to TRBJ1-4, with D perhaps TRBD1 (5 bases). Trimming cost V 10 bases and J 4 bases, with 19 bases left between them. The CDR3 consists of 15 residues. The germline CDR1 and CDR2 sequences are LNHDA and SQIVND (reference sequence). The CDR3 coding sequence is TGTGCCACCTCCCCTAGGGGCGGATTTAATGAAAAACTGTTTTTT. It specifies CATSPRGGFNEKLFF.

This clone was seen a handful of times. This rearrangement joins TRBV28 to TRBJ1-2; D possibly corresponds to TRBD1 (6 bases). The CDR3 length is 14 residues. V was pared by 4 bases and J by 3 bases, with 12 bases between. Germline V gene sequence: CDR1 MDHEN, CDR2 SYDVKM. CDR3 DNA: TGTGCCAGCAGTTCGGCAGGGGAGGACTATGGCTACACCTTC. Translated, it gives CASSSAGEDYGYTF.

The chain employs TRBV25-1 and TRBJ2-1; D unresolved. The germline CDR1 and CDR2 sequences are MGHDK and SYGVNS. The V end was cut by 1 base, the J end by 3 bases, with 13 bases between. The CDR3 sequence is 16 residues long. CDR3 DNA sequence: TGTGCCAGCAGTGAATTGGGTGGACCATACTACAATGAGCAGTTCTTC. Translation gives CASSELGGPYYNEQFF.

V usage is TRBV28 and J usage is TRBJ2-7, with 7 bases lining up with TRBD1. From germline, CDR1 is MDHEN and CDR2 SYDVKM. The CDR3 spans 14 residues. J was trimmed by 4 bases and V by 4 bases; bases with no gene match: 7. The CDR3 DNA reads TGTGCCAGCAGTTCCGACAGGGAAAGGTACGAGCAGTACTTC. Its protein product is CASSSDRERYEQYF.

The chain is built from TRBV27 and TRBJ2-7, with 11 bases aligning to TRBD1. Trimming removed 4 bases from V and 3 bases from J; junction bases left unmatched: 5. The CDR3 sequence is 15 residues long. Germline lookup yields CDR1 MNHEY and CDR2 SMNVEV (reference sequence). CDR3 residues: CASSYSGTGGYEQYF. CDR3 sequence (DNA): TGTGCCAGCAGTTACTCCGGGACAGGGGGCTACGAGCAGTACTTC.